The next 19 T cell receptor beta chains were all read from a single sample in a study of T cell responses to AZD1222 COVID-19 vaccine. Repertoires were generated with immunoSEQ multiplex PCR, while TCRdb's copy carries only in-frame clones and drops some. Of around 120,000 clones listed, roughly 92% are singletons. The specimen was peripheral blood, collected 28 days after the second AZD1222 dose. These receptors were collected from an adult who received the AZD1222 COVID-19 vaccine.

V usage is TRBV5-1 and J usage is TRBJ1-3, with D perhaps matching TRBD1 (5 bases). The CDR3 is made up of 16 amino acids. CDR1 is SGHRS and CDR2 is YFSETQ in the germline V gene. V lost 4 bases and J lost 3, with 17 bases in between. The CDR3 coding sequence is TGCGCCAGCAGCCCCGGGGCGGCAGGGAGTGGAAACACCATATATTTT. This translates into CASSPGAAGSGNTIYF.

The rearrangement uses TRBV2 and TRBJ1-4, with a possible D match to TRBD1 (5 bases). The V end was cut by 3 bases, the J end by 2 bases, with 10 bases between. This CDR3 spans 15 amino acids. CDR1 SNHLY and CDR2 FYNNEI come from the germline V gene. CDR3: CASSDRTSTNEKLFF. CDR3 sequence (DNA): TGTGCCAGCAGTGATAGGACATCCACTAATGAAAAACTGTTTTTT.

This sequence joins TRBV19 and TRBJ1-1; D not certain. Germline loops: CDR1 LNHDA, CDR2 SQIVND (reference sequence). Deletions cut 5 bases from V and 4 bases from J, with 17 bases between. CDR3 length: 15 amino acids. The CDR3 DNA is TGTGCCAGTAGTGTAACGGACCCCGGTGGCACTGAAGCTTTCTTT. Protein product: CASSVTDPGGTEAFF.

The gene calls are TRBV28 and TRBJ2-2; D is perhaps TRBD1 or TRBD2 (5 bases each). Germline loops: CDR1 MDHEN, CDR2 SYDVKM. This CDR3 is 15 amino acids long. The ends were cut back, 3 bases at V and 6 bases at J, with 14 bases in the middle. The CDR3 region is CASSFKGRSAGELFF. The CDR3 DNA sequence: TGTGCCAGCAGTTTCAAGGGACGAAGCGCCGGGGAGCTGTTTTTT. Drawing the rest from reference TRBV28 and TRBJ2-2, the complete variable domain is DVKVTQSSRYLVKRTGEKVFLECVQDMDHENMFWYRQDPGLGLRLIYFSYDVKMKEKGDIPEGYSVSREKKERFSLILESASTNQTSMYLCASSFKGRSAGELFFGEGSRLTVL.

The rearrangement uses TRBV5-6 and TRBJ2-3, with 13 bases that match TRBD2. There are 15 residues in the CDR3. Germline CDR1 SGHDT, CDR2 YYEEEE. V gave up 1 base and J gave up 5 bases; unmatched junction bases: 1. In nucleotides, the CDR3 is TGTGCCAGCAGCTTGAGGACTAGCGGGAGAGATACGCAGTATTTT. The encoded protein is CASSLRTSGRDTQYF.

This rearrangement joins TRBV19 to TRBJ1-1; D remains unclear. The germline CDR1 and CDR2 sequences are LNHDA and SQIVND (reference sequence). This CDR3 is built from 13 residues. V was clipped by 7 bases and J by 4 bases, with 13 bases between them. Written as DNA, the CDR3 is TGTGCCAGTACCAGGACCGTTAGCACTGAAGCTTTCTTT. Protein sequence: CASTRTVSTEAFF.

This chain links TRBV11-2 with TRBJ2-1; D unresolved. Per germline, CDR1 SGHAT and CDR2 FQNNGV. The V and J ends lost 5 bases and 0 bases respectively, with 14 bases between them. CDR3 length: 16 residues. CDR3 residues: CASSHPFADSYNEQFF. The CDR3 DNA follows: TGTGCCAGCAGCCATCCCTTTGCGGACTCCTACAATGAGCAGTTCTTC.

The rearrangement uses TRBV19 and TRBJ1-1, with 7 positions matching TRBD1. The germline gives CDR1 LNHDA, CDR2 SQIVND (reference sequence). With V trimmed by 7 bases and J by 4 bases, 12 bases remained unmatched. The CDR3 spans 15 residues. CDR3 amino acids: CASTLRAQGTTEAFF. CDR3 bases: TGTGCCAGTACCCTGAGGGCACAGGGGACCACTGAAGCTTTCTTT.

The rearrangement uses TRBV6-5 and TRBJ2-7; TRBD1 might be the D (5 bases). The CDR3 is 14 residues long. The germline V and J ends were trimmed by 4 bases and 4 bases, with 14 bases remaining between them. Germline loops: CDR1 MNHEY, CDR2 SVGAGI. CDR3 sequence reads: CASSFPRGTYEQYF. The CDR3 coding sequence is TGTGCCAGCAGTTTCCCAAGGGGAACATACGAGCAGTACTTC.

The CDR3 coding sequence is TGTGCCAGCAGCTTTTCCGCGTCGATAGATTACGAGCAGTACTTC. This gives the protein CASSFSASIDYEQYF. The J gene is TRBJ2-7, the V gene TRBV7-9; D is ambiguous. Per germline, CDR1 SEHNR and CDR2 FQNEAQ (reference sequence). The CDR3 totals 15 residues. Trimming cost V 3 bases and J 4 bases, with 16 bases left between them.

The gene calls are TRBV28 and TRBJ2-5; 7 bases match TRBD2. With V trimmed by 7 bases and J by 4 bases, 6 bases remained unmatched. The CDR3 length is 13 residues. CDR1 is MDHEN and CDR2 is SYDVKM in the germline V gene. CDR3 loop: CASTLGGRETQYF. The CDR3 bases are TGTGCCAGCACCTTGGGGGGGAGAGAGACCCAGTACTTC.

This chain links TRBV19 with TRBJ1-1, with 7 positions matching TRBD1. Germline V CDR1 and CDR2: LNHDA, SQIVND (reference sequence). This CDR3 region has 17 residues. Trimming at V came to 2 bases and at J to 4 bases, leaving 13 bases not matched to a gene. The DNA of the CDR3 is TGTGCCAGTAGTATATTGGTCAGGGGGAAGTCGGGCACTGAAGCTTTCTTT. This gives the protein CASSILVRGKSGTEAFF.

V is TRBV2 and J is TRBJ1-2, with 7 bases lining up with TRBD1. The length of the CDR3 is 15 residues. J was trimmed by 1 base and V by 8 bases; bases with no gene match: 10. The germline V gene encodes CDR1 SNHLY and CDR2 FYNNEI. Here the CDR3 reads CASLDRAPVNYGYTF. For the CDR3, the DNA is TGTGCCAGCTTAGACAGGGCCCCCGTTAACTATGGCTACACCTTC.

This clone was seen a single time. The rearrangement uses TRBV9 and TRBJ2-5; 7 bases are shared with TRBD1. Losses at the gene ends were 4 bases for V and 0 bases for J; bases not matched to a gene: 9. From germline, CDR1 is SGDLS and CDR2 YYNGEE. The CDR3 spans 16 residues. The CDR3 reads CASSPQDRSYQETQYF. For the CDR3, the DNA is TGTGCCAGCAGCCCTCAGGACAGGTCCTACCAAGAGACCCAGTACTTC. Using reference TRBV9 and TRBJ2-5 for the parts outside the CDR3, the full variable domain is DSGVTQTPKHLITATGQRVTLRCSPRSGDLSVYWYQQSLDQGLQFLIQYYNGEERAKGNILERFSAQQFPDLHSELNLSSLELGDSALYFCASSPQDRSYQETQYFGPGTRLLVL.

The CDR3 loop is CASSSTGWDTEAFF. The CDR3 region has the DNA TGTGCCAGCAGCTCGACAGGGTGGGACACTGAAGCTTTCTTT. This chain joins TRBV7-3 and TRBJ1-1; 7 bases are shared with TRBD1. CDR1 and CDR2 (germline): SGHTA, FQGTGA. With V trimmed by 4 bases and J by 3 bases, 5 bases remained unmatched. The CDR3 has 14 residues. The entire variable domain, with the rest obtained from reference TRBV7-3 and TRBJ1-1, is as follows: GAGVSQTPSNKVTEKGKYVELRCDPISGHTALYWYRQSLGQGPEFLIYFQGTGAADDSGLPNDRFFAVRPEGSVSTLKIQRTERGDSAVYLCASSSTGWDTEAFFGQGTRLTVV.

The gene calls are TRBV12-5 and TRBJ1-6; 7 nucleotides align to TRBD1. The CDR3 runs to 14 residues. Germline-derived CDR1 and CDR2 are LGHNT and FRNRAP. V was clipped by 6 bases and J by 4 bases; unmatched bases: 3. DNA for the CDR3: TGTGCTAGTGGCGTGACAGGGTATAATTCACCCCTCCACTTT. It translates to CASGVTGYNSPLHF. The whole variable domain, remainder taken from reference TRBV12-5 and TRBJ1-6, is DARVTQTPRHKVTEMGQEVTMRCQPILGHNTVFWYRQTMMQGLELLAYFRNRAPLDDSGMPKDRFSAEMPDATLATLKIQPSEPRDSAVYFCASGVTGYNSPLHFGNGTRLTVT.

The chain recombines TRBV28 with TRBJ1-3, with D unclear. The length of the CDR3 is 14 residues. V gave up 4 bases and J gave up 0 bases, with 7 bases separating them. The germline V gene has CDR1 MDHEN and CDR2 SYDVKM. Here the CDR3 reads CASSSGASGNTIYF. As DNA, the CDR3 is TGTGCCAGCAGTTCGGGAGCCTCTGGAAACACCATATATTTT.

Of note for this clone: Other DNA variants within this sample encode the same CDR3. The chain joins TRBV9 to TRBJ2-1; tentative D call: TRBD2 (6 bases). Germline CDR1 reads SGDLS; CDR2 reads YYNGEE. Trimming took off 0 bases at V and 1 base at J, with 8 bases between the two ends. The length of the CDR3 is 15 residues. The DNA of the CDR3 is TGTGCCAGCAGCGTAGGGGGGACTTCCTACAATGAGCAGTTCTTC. Encoded protein: CASSVGGTSYNEQFF.

V is TRBV7-8 and J is TRBJ2-1; 16 bases are shared with TRBD2. CDR1 is SGHVS, CDR2 FQNEAQ, per germline. The CDR3 totals 20 residues. The V segment lost 0 bases and the J segment 6 bases; nucleotides outside the gene matches: 11. The CDR3 region is CASSLARAGTSGRALNEQFF. The CDR3, as DNA: TGTGCCAGCAGCTTAGCAAGAGCGGGGACTAGCGGGAGGGCCCTCAATGAGCAGTTCTTC.